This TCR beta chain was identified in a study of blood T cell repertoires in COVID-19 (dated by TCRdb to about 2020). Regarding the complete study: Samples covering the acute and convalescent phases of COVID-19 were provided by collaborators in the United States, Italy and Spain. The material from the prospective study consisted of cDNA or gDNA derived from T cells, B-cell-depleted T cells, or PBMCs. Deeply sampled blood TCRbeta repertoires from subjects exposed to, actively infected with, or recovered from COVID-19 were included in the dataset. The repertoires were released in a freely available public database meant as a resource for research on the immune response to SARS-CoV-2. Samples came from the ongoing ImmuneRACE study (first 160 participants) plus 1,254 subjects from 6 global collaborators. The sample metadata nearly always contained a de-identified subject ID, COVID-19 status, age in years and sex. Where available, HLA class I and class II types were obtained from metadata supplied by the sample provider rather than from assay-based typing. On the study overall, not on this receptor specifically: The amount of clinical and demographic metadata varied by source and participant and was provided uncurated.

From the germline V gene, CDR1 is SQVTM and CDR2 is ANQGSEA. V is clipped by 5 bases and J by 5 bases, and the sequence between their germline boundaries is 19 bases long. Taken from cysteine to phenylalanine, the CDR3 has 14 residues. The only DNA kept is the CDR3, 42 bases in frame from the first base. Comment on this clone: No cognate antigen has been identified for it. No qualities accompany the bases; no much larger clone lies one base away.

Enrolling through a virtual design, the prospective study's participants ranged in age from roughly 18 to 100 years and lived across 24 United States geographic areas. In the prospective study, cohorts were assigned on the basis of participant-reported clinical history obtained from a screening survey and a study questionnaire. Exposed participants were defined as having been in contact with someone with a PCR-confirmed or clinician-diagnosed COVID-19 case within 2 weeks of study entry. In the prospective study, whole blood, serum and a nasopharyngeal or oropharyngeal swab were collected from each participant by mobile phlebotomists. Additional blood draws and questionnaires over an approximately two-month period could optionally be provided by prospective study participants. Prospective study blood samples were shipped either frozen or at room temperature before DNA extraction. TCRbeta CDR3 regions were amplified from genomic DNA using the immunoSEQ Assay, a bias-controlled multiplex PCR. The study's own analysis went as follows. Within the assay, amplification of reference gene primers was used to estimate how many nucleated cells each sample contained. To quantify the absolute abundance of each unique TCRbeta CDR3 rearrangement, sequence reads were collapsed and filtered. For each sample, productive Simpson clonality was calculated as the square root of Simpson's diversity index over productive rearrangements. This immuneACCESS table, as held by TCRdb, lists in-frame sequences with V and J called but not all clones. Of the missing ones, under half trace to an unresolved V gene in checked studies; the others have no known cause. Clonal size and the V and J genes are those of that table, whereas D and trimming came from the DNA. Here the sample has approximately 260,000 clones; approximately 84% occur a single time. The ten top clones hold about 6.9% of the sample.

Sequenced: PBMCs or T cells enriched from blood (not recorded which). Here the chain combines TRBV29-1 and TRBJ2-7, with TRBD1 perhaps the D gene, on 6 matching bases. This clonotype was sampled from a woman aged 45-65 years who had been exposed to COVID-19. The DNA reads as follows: TGCAGCGTTACGATTGGACAGCGACGTAACGAGCAGTACTTC. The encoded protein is CSVTIGQRRNEQYF.